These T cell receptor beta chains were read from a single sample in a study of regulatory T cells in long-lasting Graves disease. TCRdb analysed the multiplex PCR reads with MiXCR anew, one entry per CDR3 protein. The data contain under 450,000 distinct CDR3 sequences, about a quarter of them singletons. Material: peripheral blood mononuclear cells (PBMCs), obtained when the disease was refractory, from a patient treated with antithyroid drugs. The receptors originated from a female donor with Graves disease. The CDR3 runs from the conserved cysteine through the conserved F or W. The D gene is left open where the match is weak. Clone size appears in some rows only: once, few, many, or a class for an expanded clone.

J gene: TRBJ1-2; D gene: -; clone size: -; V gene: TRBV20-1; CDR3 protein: CSARDYRDYGYTF; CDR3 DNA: TGCAGTGCTAGAGACTACAGGGATTATGGCTACACCTTC
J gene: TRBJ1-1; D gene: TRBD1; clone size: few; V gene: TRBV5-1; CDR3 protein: CASSSRPRTGGASGTEAFF; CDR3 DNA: TGCGCCAGCAGCTCCCGGCCTCGGACAGGGGGCGCCTCGGGGACTGAAGCTTTCTTT
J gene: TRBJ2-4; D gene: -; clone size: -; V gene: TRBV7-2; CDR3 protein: CASSFRQGNSNIQYF; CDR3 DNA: TGTGCCAGCAGCTTTCGCCAGGGGAATTCTAACATTCAGTACTTC
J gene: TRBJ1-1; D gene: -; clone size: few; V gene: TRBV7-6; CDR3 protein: CASSLAIGQSNTEAFF; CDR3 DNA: TGTGCCAGCAGCTTAGCGATAGGACAGTCGAACACTGAAGCTTTCTTT
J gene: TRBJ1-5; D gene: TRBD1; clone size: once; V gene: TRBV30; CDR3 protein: CAWSGKTGGNQPQHF; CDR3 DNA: TGTGCCTGGAGTGGGAAGACAGGGGGCAATCAGCCCCAGCATTTT
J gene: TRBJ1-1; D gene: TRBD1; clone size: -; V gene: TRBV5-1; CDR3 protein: CASGTGASNTEAFF; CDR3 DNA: TGCGCCAGCGGAACAGGGGCCTCGAACACTGAAGCTTTCTTT
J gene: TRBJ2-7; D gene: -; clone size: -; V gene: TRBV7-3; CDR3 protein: CASSLKFRLGHYEQYF; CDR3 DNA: TGTGCCAGCAGCTTAAAATTCCGGTTAGGGCACTACGAGCAGTACTTC
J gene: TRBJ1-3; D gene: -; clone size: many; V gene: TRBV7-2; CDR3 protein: CASSLGLALGSSGNTIYF; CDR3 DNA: TGTGCCAGCAGCTTAGGCCTTGCTTTGGGAAGCTCTGGAAACACCATATATTTT
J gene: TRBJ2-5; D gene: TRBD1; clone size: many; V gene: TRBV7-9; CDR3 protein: CASSRDSSSETQYF; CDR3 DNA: TGTGCCAGCAGTCGGGACAGCTCTTCAGAGACCCAGTACTTC
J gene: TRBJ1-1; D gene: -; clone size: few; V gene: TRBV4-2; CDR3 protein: CASSQDPASNTEAFF; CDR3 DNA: TGTGCCAGCAGCCAAGATCCTGCATCGAACACTGAAGCTTTCTTT
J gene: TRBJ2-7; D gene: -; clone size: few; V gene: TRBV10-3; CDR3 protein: CAISESEIYEQYF; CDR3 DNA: TGTGCCATCAGTGAGTCTGAGATATACGAGCAGTACTTC
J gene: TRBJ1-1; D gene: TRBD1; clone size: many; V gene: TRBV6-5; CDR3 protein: CASSSRDREGSTEAFF; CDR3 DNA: TGTGCCAGCAGTTCGAGGGACAGGGAGGGGAGCACTGAAGCTTTCTTT
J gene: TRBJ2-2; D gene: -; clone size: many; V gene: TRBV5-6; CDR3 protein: CASSLGSNTGELFF; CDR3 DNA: TGTGCCAGCAGCTTGGGATCGAACACCGGGGAGCTGTTTTTT
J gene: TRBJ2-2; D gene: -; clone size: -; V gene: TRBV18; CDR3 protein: CASSHSVSTGELFF; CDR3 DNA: TGTGCCAGCTCACATTCCGTATCCACCGGGGAGCTGTTTTTT
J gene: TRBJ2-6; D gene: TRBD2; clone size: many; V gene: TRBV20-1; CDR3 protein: CSARMTSGRAPGANVLTF; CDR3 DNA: TGCAGTGCTAGAATGACTAGCGGGAGGGCCCCTGGGGCCAACGTCCTGACTTTC
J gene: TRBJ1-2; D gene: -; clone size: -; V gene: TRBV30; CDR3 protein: CAWSVAGYGYTF; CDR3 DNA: TGTGCCTGGAGCGTCGCCGGGTATGGCTACACCTTC
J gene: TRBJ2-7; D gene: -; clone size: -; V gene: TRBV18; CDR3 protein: CASSPSYGSFYEQYF; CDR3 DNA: TGTGCCAGCTCACCTTCCTACGGCAGTTTTTACGAGCAGTACTTC
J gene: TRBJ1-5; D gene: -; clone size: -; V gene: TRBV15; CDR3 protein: CATSRGRGRSNQPQHF; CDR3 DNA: TGTGCCACCAGCAGGGGCAGGGGCAGGAGCAATCAGCCCCAGCATTTT
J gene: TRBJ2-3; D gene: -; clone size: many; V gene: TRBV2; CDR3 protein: CASSRGSTDTQYF; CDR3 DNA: TGTGCCAGCTCTCGGGGCAGCACAGATACGCAGTATTTT
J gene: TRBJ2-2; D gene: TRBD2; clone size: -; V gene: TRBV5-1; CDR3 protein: CASSATSGSITGELFF; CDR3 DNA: TGCGCCAGCAGCGCAACTAGCGGGAGTATCACCGGGGAGCTGTTTTTT
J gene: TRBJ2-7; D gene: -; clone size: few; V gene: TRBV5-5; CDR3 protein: CASSLGGEEQYF; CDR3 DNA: TGTGCCAGCAGCCTAGGGGGAGAGGAGCAGTACTTC
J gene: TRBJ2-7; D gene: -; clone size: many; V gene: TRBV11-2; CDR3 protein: CASSLIQGYEQYF; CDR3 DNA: TGTGCCAGCAGCTTGATCCAGGGCTACGAGCAGTACTTC
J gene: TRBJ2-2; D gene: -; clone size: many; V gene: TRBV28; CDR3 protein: CASSIAGQQGIGELFF; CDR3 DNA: TGTGCCAGCAGTATTGCGGGTCAACAGGGAATCGGGGAGCTGTTTTTT
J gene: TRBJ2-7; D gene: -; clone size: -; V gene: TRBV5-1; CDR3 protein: CASSPQLGDLPAYEQYF; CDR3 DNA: TGCGCCAGCAGCCCCCAATTAGGGGACCTCCCGGCCTACGAGCAGTACTTC
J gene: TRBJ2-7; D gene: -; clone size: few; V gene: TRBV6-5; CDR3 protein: CASSYCPGDYEQYF; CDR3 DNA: TGTGCCAGCAGTTACTGCCCAGGGGACTACGAGCAGTACTTC
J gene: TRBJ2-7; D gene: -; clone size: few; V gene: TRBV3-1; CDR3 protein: CASSLMVSGTYEQYF; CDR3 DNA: TGTGCCAGCAGCTTAATGGTTAGCGGAACCTACGAGCAGTACTTC